The 2 T cell receptor beta chains presented below share a single source sample, sequenced in a study of post-analysis software for immune sequencing data. Study conclusions and caveats: Elevated frequency relative to controls characterized several TRBV segments in patients, TRBV5-6, TRBV5-1 and TRBV20-1 among them.

Libraries were made from TCR beta cDNA, and they carried unique molecular identifiers. TCRdb re-derived calls from the PCR reads in MiXCR, one entry per CDR3 protein. The data show roughly 540,000 distinct CDR3 sequences, around a third seen once. Antigens of these TCRs are unknown. Input material: blood. All receptors come from a girl aged 2-17 years with multiple sclerosis.

This clonotype has only a few counts. The V gene is TRBV20-1, the J gene TRBJ1-1; no firm D call. Between the trimmed V and J ends, which lost 1 base and 5 bases, there was a span of 11 bases. This CDR3 comprises 13 residues. From germline, CDR1 is DFQATT and CDR2 SNEGSKA (reference sequence). CDR3 in amino acids: CSARVQKRTEAFF. In DNA, the CDR3 is TGCAGTGCTAGAGTGCAGAAACGGACTGAAGCTTTCTTT.

This clonotype occurred a few times. The rearrangement links TRBV20-1 to TRBJ2-5, with D maybe TRBD2 (6 bases). The J call may not be correct, given that the DNA end is closer to TRBJ2-7. In germline, CDR1 is DFQATT, CDR2 SNEGSKA (reference sequence). This CDR3 contains 14 residues. DNA of the CDR3: TGCAGTGCCATAGCGGCAGGGTTATCCCTCGAGCAGTACTTC. This encodes CSAIAAGLSLEQYF.